The rows below give T cell receptor beta chains drawn from one sample of a study of blood T cell repertoires in COVID-19. The protocol was immunoSEQ multiplex PCR, while the TCRdb copy is restricted to in-frame clones and leaves out a portion. The sample shows around 100,000 clones, 70% to 90% of them seen only once. Sample: peripheral blood. Receptor source: a man aged 40-50 years with acute or convalescent COVID-19. Each CDR3 is given without its conserved first and last residue. Each record gives: clone size, CDR3 length, J gene, V gene, CDR3 protein. Where a row states a size, it is once, few, many or the class of an expanded clone; other rows omit it.

. 14 TRBJ1-5 TRBV2 ASTLLIGAVDQPQH
few 13 TRBJ2-2 TRBV7-9 ASSLGQVNTGELF
. 13 TRBJ2-3 TRBV18 ASSHDRVGADTQY
. 11 TRBJ1-1 TRBV12-3/TRBV12-4 ASSFQGGTEAF
. 14 TRBJ1-4 TRBV5-1 ASSLLGGETNEKLF
. 14 TRBJ2-3 TRBV5-8 ATVDRDRGRTDTQY
. 12 TRBJ2-1 TRBV19 ASNLVAEPNEQF
. 13 TRBJ2-3 TRBV27 ASSDYPSITDTQY
. 10 TRBJ2-7 TRBV24-1 ATSGTSAEQY
. 14 TRBJ1-4 TRBV19 ASSIGPGHRNEKLF
once 14 TRBJ1-2 TRBV6-1 ASSVGQGTLAYGYT
. 11 TRBJ1-1 TRBV12-3/TRBV12-4 ASSQGQGFEAF
once 13 TRBJ1-2 TRBV7-9 ASSSAGALGYGYT
. 10 TRBJ2-7 TRBV29-1 SVGRGSNEQY
few 11 TRBJ1-1 TRBV24-1 ATSDRSQGEAF
. 12 TRBJ1-6 TRBV5-6 ASSREGTESPLH
. 14 TRBJ2-3 TRBV5-1 ASSFTGGSPTDTQY
. 11 TRBJ2-1 TRBV6-4 ASSDSAENEQF
. 9 TRBJ1-1 TRBV27 ASRGGTEAF
. 15 TRBJ1-6 TRBV3-1/TRBV3-2 ASSQSLMAPEDSPLH